This TCR beta chain emerged from a study of blood T cell repertoires in COVID-19 (dated by TCRdb to 2019 to 2021). In terms of the full investigation: The collaborator samples originated in the United States, Italy and Spain and spanned the acute and convalescent phases of COVID-19. The prospective study material was composed of cDNA or gDNA derived from T cells, B-cell-depleted T cells, or PBMCs. The dataset comprised deeply sampled blood TCRbeta repertoires from subjects exposed to, actively infected with, or recovered from COVID-19. The repertoires were released in a freely available public database meant as a resource for research on the immune response to SARS-CoV-2. Samples were obtained from the ongoing ImmuneRACE study (first 160 participants) and from 1,254 subjects provided by 6 global collaborators. Nearly every sample came with metadata listing a de-identified subject ID, COVID-19 status, age in years and sex. Where HLA class I and class II types were available, the types were taken from metadata supplied by the sample provider, not from assay-based typing. Overall study outcomes, separate from this receptor: The amount of clinical and demographic metadata varied by source and participant and was provided uncurated.

TCRbeta CDR3 regions were amplified from genomic DNA by means of the immunoSEQ Assay, a bias-controlled multiplex PCR. In the paper's pipeline: Nucleated cell counts per sample were estimated from amplification of reference gene primers within the assay. To quantify the absolute abundance of each unique TCRbeta CDR3 rearrangement, sequence reads were collapsed and filtered. Productive Simpson clonality was computed per sample as the square root of Simpson's diversity index over productive rearrangements. TCRdb stores this immuneACCESS table with in-frame sequences only. Part of the clones is absent; in the studies checked, under half of the shortfall reflects unresolved V genes, and no reason is known for the rest. The DNA was the basis for D and trimming; V, J and clone size are from that table. The sample includes 240,000 or so clones, with roughly four fifths observed a single time. The biggest ten clones account for around 12% of the sample.

Collaborating institutions collected whole blood in K2EDTA tubes following their own protocols. Collaborator samples were shipped for TCRbeta analysis as frozen whole blood, isolated PBMCs, or DNA extracted from either sample type. After removal of 4 bases from V and 4 bases from J, the junction retains 11 bases not matched to a gene. The CDR3 covers 16 residues, taking in both the cysteine and the phenylalanine. The retained sequence is limited to the CDR3, 48 bases, with the frame set at the first base. As encoded in the germline V gene, CDR1 is KGHSH while CDR2 is LQKENI. This clone was picked up a small number of times. What this receptor recognizes is not known. Base qualities are not provided; no much larger clone lies one nucleotide away.

Sequences were obtained from peripheral blood. The receptor comes from a woman aged 55-75 years with active or convalescent COVID-19. Rearrangement joined TRBV18 to TRBJ1-2; TRBD1 fits 8 bases in the junction. The DNA sequence reads TGTGCCAGCTCACTCACTGCGACAGGGGACGCCTATGGCTACACCTTC. This translates into CASSLTATGDAYGYTF.